A selection of T cell receptor beta chains follows, all from one sample in a study of cytomegalovirus exposure and HLA in healthy donors. Data came from immunoSEQ multiplex PCR; TCRdb stores just in-frame clones and leaves some out. The table records approximately 190,000 clones, approximately 88% of them present only once. Sequenced: PBMCs. The receptors stem from a man aged 18 to 30 in good health and CMV-seropositive. Both conserved end residues are part of each CDR3. The D gene is left open where the match is weak. Expanded clones get a size class; other rows say once, few or many, or leave the size out.

CSAIGTASTDTQYF,TGCAGCGCTATCGGGACAGCGAGCACAGATACGCAGTATTTT,NA,TRBD1,TRBJ2-3,TRBV29-1
CASSLTAGREEDTQYF,TGTGCCAGCAGTCTCACCGCTGGGAGGGAAGAGGATACGCAGTATTTT,NA,TRBD2,TRBJ2-3,TRBV28
CASRTGTTSYNEQFF,TGTGCCAGCAGGACGGGGACTACCTCCTACAATGAGCAGTTCTTC,NA,TRBD2,TRBJ2-1,TRBV27
CASSLARVGAFHEQYF,TGCGCCAGCAGCTTGGCGAGGGTGGGAGCTTTCCACGAGCAGTACTTC,NA,NA,TRBJ2-7,TRBV5-1
CASSPGSGRYEQYF,TGTGCCAGCAGCCCCGGTAGCGGGAGGTACGAGCAGTACTTC,few,TRBD2,TRBJ2-7,TRBV14
CASSLSRLAGGKPTNEQFF,TGTGCCAGCAGTTTATCGAGGCTAGCGGGAGGGAAGCCAACTAATGAGCAGTTCTTC,once,TRBD2,TRBJ2-1,TRBV27
CASSPELAEQFF,TGTGCCAGCTCACCGGAACTAGCGGAGCAGTTCTTC,NA,TRBD2,TRBJ2-1,TRBV18
CASRGPGTSDTEQYF,TGTGCCAGCAGGGGACCGGGGACTAGCGATACCGAGCAGTACTTC,NA,TRBD2,TRBJ2-7,TRBV28
CASSQGTTSGGQETQYF,TGCGCCAGCAGCCAAGGAACAACTAGCGGGGGCCAAGAGACCCAGTACTTC,NA,TRBD2,TRBJ2-5,TRBV4-3
CASSHAFDRSEAFF,TGCGCCAGCAGCCACGCCTTCGACAGGAGTGAAGCTTTCTTT,NA,NA,TRBJ1-1,TRBV4-3
CASSLGRSYEQYF,TGTGCCAGCAGCTTAGGGCGGAGCTACGAGCAGTACTTC,NA,NA,TRBJ2-7,TRBV13
CASNRDSAGANVLTF,TGTGCCAGCAACAGAGACAGTGCTGGGGCCAACGTCCTGACTTTC,once,NA,TRBJ2-6,TRBV5-4
CASSEGTSGMHEQFF,TGTGCCAGCAGTGAGGGGACTAGCGGGATGCATGAGCAGTTCTTC,NA,TRBD2,TRBJ2-1,TRBV6-1
CASSPDRTDQPQHF,TGTGCCAGCAGCCCGGACAGGACCGATCAGCCCCAGCATTTT,few,TRBD1,TRBJ1-5,TRBV6-5
CASSDSLAGLNEQFF,TGTGCCAGCAGTGACTCGCTAGCGGGATTAAATGAGCAGTTCTTC,NA,TRBD2,TRBJ2-1,TRBV6-4
CATSPDRLTEAFF,TGTGCCACCAGCCCCGACAGGCTTACTGAAGCTTTCTTT,NA,NA,TRBJ1-1,TRBV15
CASGLARAGQSRANVLTF,TGTGCTAGTGGTCTGGCGCGTGCAGGACAAAGTCGGGCCAACGTCCTGACTTTC,NA,NA,TRBJ2-6,TRBV12-5